These 12 T cell receptor beta chains were all obtained from the same sample, sequenced in a study of shared clonotypes between healthy human individuals. The data were produced by immunoSEQ multiplex PCR, yet TCRdb's version contains in-frame clones alone and is incomplete. The sample comprises hundreds of thousands of clones, approximately 96% of which are singletons, and approximately 0.11% rests with the top ten. The naive CD8 fraction comprised CD45RO-negative cells positively selected for CCR7 and excluded terminally differentiated effector memory CD45RA+ cells. Sequencing input: naive CD8+ T cells sorted from blood. The origin of the receptors is a woman in her twenties or thirties in good health.

This clone showed up just once. DNA for the CDR3: TGCGCCAGCAGCCCGACAGGGGATTATGGCTACACCTTC. This gives the protein CASSPTGDYGYTF. The rearrangement joins TRBV5-1 to TRBJ1-2; 8 positions agree with TRBD1. V was pared by 4 bases and J by 5 bases, with 4 bases of the junction left unmatched. CDR3 length: 13 amino acids. Germline V gene lookup returns CDR1 SGHRS and CDR2 YFSETQ.

The V gene is TRBV6-1, the J gene TRBJ2-2; TRBD2 agrees at 9 bases. In germline, CDR1 is MNHNS, CDR2 SASEGT. The CDR3 is made up of 15 amino acids. Trimming at V came to 5 bases and at J to 4 bases, leaving 5 bases not matched to a gene. The CDR3: CASSHGREGTGELFF. In DNA, the CDR3 is TGTGCCAGCAGTCACGGGCGGGAGGGCACCGGGGAGCTGTTTTTT.

CDR3 protein: CASSFPLIAGANYEQYF. In DNA, the CDR3 is TGTGCCAGCAGCTTTCCTCTGATAGCGGGAGCGAACTACGAGCAGTACTTC. The gene calls are TRBV11-2 and TRBJ2-5; 9 positions agree with TRBD2. The end of the DNA aligns better with TRBJ2-7, so the J call may be wrong. Germline CDR1 is SGHAT and CDR2 is FQNNGV. The CDR3 is 17 amino acids.

The chain couples TRBV29-1 to TRBJ2-2; TRBD1 aligns across 10 bases. Trimming removed 4 bases from V and 3 bases from J; junction bases left unmatched: 2. The germline V gene encodes CDR1 SQVTM and CDR2 ANQGSEA. The CDR3 loop spans 14 amino acids. CDR3 bases: TGCAGCGTTGTTGGACAGGGGGACACCGGGGAGCTGTTTTTT. This translates into CSVVGQGDTGELFF.

A word on this clone: The same CDR3 can be traced to other DNA sequences in this sample. V gene TRBV27 combines with J gene TRBJ1-3; 7 nucleotides agree with TRBD1. The CDR3 has 14 amino acids. V gave up 6 bases and J gave up 4 bases; unmatched junction bases: 6. The V gene's germline CDR1 is MNHEY and CDR2 SMNVEV (reference sequence). The CDR3, as DNA: TGTGCCAGCAGCCCCGGGACAGCCGGAAACACCATATATTTT. Amino acids: CASSPGTAGNTIYF.

This clone came up once. The chain employs TRBV27 and TRBJ2-7; D might be TRBD2 (6 bases). In germline, CDR1 is MNHEY, CDR2 SMNVEV (reference sequence). V was trimmed by 5 bases and J by 2 bases, leaving 19 bases between them. There are 16 residues in the CDR3. CDR3 sequence reads: CASSRTPRRAPYEQYF. The CDR3 nucleotides read TGTGCCAGCAGTCGTACACCCCGGAGGGCCCCCTACGAGCAGTACTTC.

The chain couples TRBV11-2 to TRBJ1-1; 9 nucleotides match TRBD1. This CDR3 is built from 17 residues. Per germline, CDR1 SGHAT and CDR2 FQNNGV. V was pared by 1 base and J by 1 base, with 7 bases of the junction left unmatched. The CDR3 region is CASSLGGTGSGNTEAFF. In nucleotides, the CDR3 is TGTGCCAGCAGCTTAGGTGGGACAGGGTCCGGGAACACTGAAGCTTTCTTT.

This chain uses TRBV27 with TRBJ2-6; unclear D gene. Germline values: CDR1 MNHEY, CDR2 SMNVEV (reference sequence). The CDR3 runs 14 residues. V gave up 6 bases and J gave up 4 bases, with 10 bases separating them. CDR3 bases: TGTGCCAGCAGCCATTGGGGAGGGGCCAACGTCCTGACTTTC. Its translation: CASSHWGGANVLTF. Full variable domain (remainder filled in from reference TRBV27 and TRBJ2-6): EAQVTQNPRYLITVTGKKLTVTCSQNMNHEYMSWYRQDPGLGLRQIYYSMNVEVTDKGDVPEGYKVSRKEKRNFPLILESPSPNQTSLYFCASSHWGGANVLTFGAGSRLTVL.

Here the CDR3 DNA reads TGTGCCAGCAGCCCGACAGGGTCGACCGGGGAGCTGTTTTTT. Translating it yields CASSPTGSTGELFF. The chain has TRBV13 and TRBJ2-2; TRBD1 matches at 7 bases. The CDR3 extends over 14 amino acids. The germline gives CDR1 PRHDT, CDR2 FYEKMQ (reference sequence). The ends lost 5 bases at V and 5 bases at J; junction bases unmatched: 5.

V and J are TRBV27 and TRBJ2-7; the match to TRBD2 covers 9 bases. Trimming at V came to 4 bases and at J to 4 bases, leaving 11 bases not matched to a gene. Germline V lookup: CDR1 MNHEY, CDR2 SMNVEV (reference sequence). This CDR3 has 16 residues. The CDR3 here is CASSSSSGTSHYEQYF. CDR3 in DNA: TGTGCCAGCAGTTCCTCTTCCGGGACTAGCCATTACGAGCAGTACTTC.

The rearrangement uses TRBV5-6 and TRBJ1-1; D is unresolved. The ends were cut back, 0 bases at V and 2 bases at J, with 8 bases in the middle. In germline, CDR1 is SGHDT, CDR2 YYEEEE. The CDR3 is 14 amino acids. CDR3 DNA: TGTGCCAGCAGCTTGGACCAGCACAACACTGAAGCTTTCTTT. It codes for CASSLDQHNTEAFF.

V gene TRBV7-2 combines with J gene TRBJ1-5; D is uncertain. Germline CDR1 and CDR2: SGHTA and FQGNSA. Trimming stripped 5 bases from V and 4 bases from J, with 12 bases between. This CDR3 has 14 residues. CDR3 bases: TGTGCCAGCAGCACCTCCCCCGGGAATCAGCCCCAGCATTTT. Translation: CASSTSPGNQPQHF.